Listed below are T cell receptor beta chains from one sample, sequenced in a study of cytomegalovirus exposure and HLA in healthy donors. Sequencing used immunoSEQ multiplex PCR; TCRdb keeps in-frame clones, though not all of them. This table has 150,000 or so clones, about 84% appearing once. Sequenced sample: PBMCs. Receptor source: a man in his forties or fifties in good health and CMV-seropositive. The conserved cysteine and the conserved F or W are not part of the CDR3 here.

v_call cdr3_aa
TRBV9 ASSPTSGDYNEQF
TRBV14 ASTGSSVDTQY
TRBV14 ASSRQTNTGELF
TRBV2 ASSERVSGYT
TRBV4-1 ASSQASGVYEQY
TRBV9 ASSVERVSYNEQF
TRBV19 ASRGSGRSNNEQF
TRBV4-1 ASSQDGRYIYEQY
TRBV7-8 ASSYIQGYEQY
TRBV5-5 ASSQRLNTIY
TRBV7-9 ASSVQVNTEAF
TRBV5-1 ASSLEAASYNEQF
TRBV28 ASSLTARKLF
TRBV5-8 ASSLGAISGANVLT
TRBV6-6 ASTYWGDGQPQH
TRBV5-1 ASSLEQGAGYGYT
TRBV2 ATLLWDRLSSYNEQF
TRBV28 ASSQRLYGYT
TRBV6-1 ASNIRGYYGYT
TRBV19 ASSMVRVSRTYNEQF
TRBV19 ASRSGQGWTEAF
TRBV7-9 ARSGGTGYTEAF
TRBV28 ASISEGIATEAF
TRBV4-3 ASSQVKGRGYT
TRBV6-5 ASRRDTASRRAF
TRBV20-1 SARGGALFL
TRBV18 ASSPPSVGKLF
TRBV7-9 ASSFPTGVAF
TRBV6-6 ASNQGAQVTEAF
TRBV5-4 ASSLAAGENTEAF
TRBV5-1 ASSLGPAGEGEQY
TRBV15 ATSTPYPDTQY
TRBV30 AWVVTQETQY
TRBV4-1 ASSQGRRPLH
TRBV27 ASSLFEEETAYEQY